These 21 T cell receptor beta chains share one sample of origin, sequenced in a study of human T cells and chemical hapten exposure. The time point is: patch test 1, 2 weeks after DPC sensitization. Treatment meaning: therapeutic diphenylcyclopropenone sensitization with weekly scalp DPC. TCRdb ran MiXCR on the RACE reads and lists one entry per CDR3 protein. The sample lists about 120,000 distinct CDR3 sequences, around 13% occurring once. The sequences come from whole blood, collected in connection with sensitization to the hapten diphenylcyclopropenone (DPC). These receptors all stem from a man between 18 and 35 years old with alopecia areata. Some clones in this sample may be carry-over from other donors' samples.

There are a few counts of this clonotype. J is TRBJ2-1 and V is TRBV24-1, with 7 bases aligning to TRBD1. V shed 4 bases and J 7 bases; nucleotides not matched to a gene: 9. The CDR3 has 15 amino acids. Looked up from germline, CDR1 is KGHDR and CDR2 is SFDVKD. The CDR3 nucleotides read TGTGCCACCAGTGAAACAGGGGCCTCCCGGAATGAGCAGTTCTTC. It codes for CATSETGASRNEQFF.

J is TRBJ1-4 and V is TRBV29-1; D is unresolved. This CDR3 contains 11 residues. The germline CDR1 and CDR2 sequences are SQVTM and ANQGSEA. With 1 base removed from V and 10 bases from J, the gap between germline ends came to 7 bases. The CDR3 DNA reads as TGCAGCGTTGAAGGGGAGGGAAAACTGTTTTTT. Translating gives CSVEGEGKLFF.

This clonotype has a handful of counts. This chain uses TRBV18 with TRBJ1-5; D is possibly TRBD1 (6 bases). Germline-derived CDR1 and CDR2 are KGHSH and LQKENI. CDR3 length: 15 amino acids. V was clipped by 2 bases and J by 4 bases, with 12 bases between them. CDR3 sequence (DNA): TGTGCCAGCTCACCAGGACAGAGTATTAATCAGCCCCAGCATTTT. It is translated as CASSPGQSINQPQHF.

There are many counts of this clonotype. The rearrangement links TRBV6-2 or TRBV6-3 to TRBJ2-3; weak D call: TRBD2 (7 bases). The germline V and J ends were trimmed by 4 bases and 2 bases, with 28 bases remaining between them. CDR1 MNHEY and CDR2 SVGEGT come from the germline V gene. CDR3 length: 20 amino acids. CDR3 loop: CASSSRTRKRGGGNTDTQYF. The CDR3 nucleotides are TGTGCCAGCAGTTCCCGGACTAGGAAGCGAGGGGGAGGAAACACAGATACGCAGTATTTT.

This clonotype was counted ten times or more. The chain joins TRBV7-9 to TRBJ1-2, with no clear D. Germline V gene data show CDR1 as SEHNR and CDR2 as FQNEAQ (reference sequence). Deletions cut 4 bases from V and 4 bases from J, with 7 bases between. This CDR3 region has 12 residues. In DNA form, the CDR3 reads TGTGCCAGCAGCTCAAGCCGCTATGGCTACACCTTC. It yields the protein CASSSSRYGYTF.

The V call is TRBV6-5, the J call TRBJ1-1; unclear D gene. The germline CDR1 and CDR2 sequences are MNHEY and SVGAGI. The CDR3 covers 13 residues. V was shortened by 2 bases and J by 6 bases, with 10 bases between the two germline ends. CDR3 in amino acids: CASSYTVSSEAFF. The CDR3 nucleotides are TGTGCCAGCAGTTACACGGTTAGTTCTGAAGCTTTCTTT.

This clonotype has more than one count but fewer than ten. The chain combines TRBV7-2 with TRBJ1-1; no clear D. This CDR3 has 15 amino acids. Germline-derived CDR1 and CDR2 are SGHTA and FQGNSA. V lost 3 bases to trimming and J lost 4 bases, with 15 bases between them. CDR3 sequence: CASSFAGIRITEAFF. In nucleotides, the CDR3 is TGTGCCAGCAGCTTTGCTGGGATCCGGATCACTGAAGCTTTCTTT.

Ten or more counts support this clonotype. The V and J genes are TRBV5-4 and TRBJ2-1, with TRBD1 as a possible D gene (6 bases). CDR1 SGHNT and CDR2 YYREEE come from the germline V gene (reference sequence). V gave up 0 bases and J gave up 0 bases, with 10 bases separating them. The CDR3 runs to 16 residues. The DNA of the CDR3 is TGTGCCAGCAGCTTGGGGCAGGGGAGCTCCTACAATGAGCAGTTCTTC. This codes for CASSLGQGSSYNEQFF.

This clonotype was picked up a small number of times. The rearrangement joins TRBV20-1 to TRBJ1-6, with 7 bases identical to TRBD1. CDR1 and CDR2 (germline): DFQATT, SNEGSKA (reference sequence). V lost 6 bases, J lost 7 bases, and 6 bases stayed unmatched. This CDR3 is 13 amino acids long. The CDR3 here is CSATRGTNSPLHF. The CDR3 region has the DNA TGCAGTGCGACCAGGGGGACGAATTCACCCCTCCACTTT.

J is TRBJ2-3 and V is TRBV5-6; either TRBD1 or TRBD2 may fit D (5 bases each). This CDR3 comprises 15 residues. The V gene's germline CDR1 is SGHDT and CDR2 YYEEEE. Trimming took 4 bases from V and 0 from J, leaving 12 bases between them. DNA of the CDR3: TGTGCCAGCAGCCGTTCGGGACGGAGCACAGATACGCAGTATTTT. Translating it yields CASSRSGRSTDTQYF.

This clonotype has a handful of counts. The chain joins TRBV7-3 to TRBJ2-6, with TRBD2 as a possible D gene (6 bases). Trimming took 5 bases from V and 6 from J, leaving 17 bases between them. The CDR3 has 16 amino acids. CDR1 SGHTA and CDR2 FQGTGA come from the germline V gene. CDR3 DNA sequence: TGTGCCAGCAGCCCGACGACACGGACTAAGGCCAACGTCCTGACTTTC. This encodes CASSPTTRTKANVLTF.

This clonotype has just a few counts. The V and J genes are TRBV5-1 and TRBJ2-2, with 11 bases that match TRBD2. Looked up from germline, CDR1 is SGHRS and CDR2 is YFSETQ. Unmatched junction bases numbered 7, after V lost 7 bases and J lost 5 bases. The CDR3 extends over 15 amino acids. The CDR3 is CASSSTSGETGELFF. As DNA, the CDR3 is TGCGCCAGCTCCTCGACTAGCGGGGAAACCGGGGAGCTGTTTTTT.

The rearrangement joins TRBV27 to TRBJ2-5; TRBD1 might be the D (5 bases). The CDR3 is made up of 13 amino acids. In germline, CDR1 is MNHEY, CDR2 SMNVEV (reference sequence). The V end lost 3 bases, the J end lost 1 base, and 6 bases lay between the germline ends. This chain's CDR3 is CASSLTAQETQYF. The CDR3 bases are TGTGCCAGCAGTTTGACAGCCCAAGAGACCCAGTACTTC.

This clonotype showed up just a few times. The chain joins TRBV4-2 to TRBJ2-2; 7 bases are a match to TRBD2. The V segment lost 1 base and the J segment 1 base; nucleotides outside the gene matches: 6. The CDR3 contains 17 residues. CDR1 LGHNA and CDR2 YNFKEQ come from the germline V gene. CDR3 sequence reads: CASSQGSSGRNTGELFF. The CDR3 nucleotides are TGTGCCAGCAGCCAAGGGTCTAGCGGACGGAACACCGGGGAGCTGTTTTTT.

J is TRBJ1-2 and V is TRBV4-3; D unresolved. CDR3 length: 14 amino acids. Trimming cost V 0 bases and J 8 bases, with 13 bases left between them. Per germline, CDR1 LGHNA and CDR2 YSLEER. The CDR3 bases are TGCGCCAGCAGCCAAGACCCCAGGATCGAAGGCTACACCTTC. This codes for CASSQDPRIEGYTF.

V and J are TRBV4-3 and TRBJ2-7; a weak D match, TRBD1 (5 bases). V was trimmed by 0 bases and J by 2 bases, leaving 14 bases between them. The CDR3 runs to 16 residues. The germline CDR1 and CDR2 sequences are LGHNA and YSLEER. CDR3 in amino acids: CASSQEQVHIPYEQYF. As DNA, the CDR3 is TGCGCCAGCAGCCAAGAACAGGTACATATCCCCTACGAGCAGTACTTC.

V gene TRBV4-1 combines with J gene TRBJ2-5; D may be TRBD2 (6 bases). The germline V gene has CDR1 MGHRA and CDR2 YSYEKL. The ends were cut back, 4 bases at V and 4 bases at J, with 13 bases in the middle. The CDR3 runs 14 residues. For the CDR3, the DNA is TGCGCCAGCAGCCCCCCTCGGCGGGGAGAGACCCAGTACTTC. Translation gives CASSPPRRGETQYF.

This clonotype was detected ten times or more. The chain recombines TRBV4-3 with TRBJ1-5, with TRBD1 identical over 10 bases. Germline V gene data show CDR1 as LGHNA and CDR2 as YSLEER. The CDR3 runs 18 residues. V trimming: 3 bases; J trimming: 0 bases; junction bases outside the gene matches: 8. CDR3 sequence: CASSQDRTGGISNQPQHF. The CDR3 DNA is TGCGCCAGCAGCCAGGATCGGACAGGGGGAATTAGCAATCAGCCCCAGCATTTT.

This clonotype has at least ten counts. V and J are TRBV6-1 and TRBJ1-1; 8 nucleotides match TRBD1. The J segment lost 1 base and the V segment lost 4 bases, leaving 2 bases of the junction unmatched. The germline V gene encodes CDR1 MNHNS and CDR2 SASEGT. This CDR3 has 14 residues. The CDR3 here is CASSGGQENTEAFF. CDR3 bases: TGTGCCAGCAGTGGGGGACAGGAGAACACTGAAGCTTTCTTT.

This chain uses TRBV7-9 with TRBJ2-1, with 9 bases matching TRBD2. The trim removed 2 bases at V and 6 bases at J, leaving 5 bases unmatched. Per the germline V gene, CDR1 is SEHNR and CDR2 is FQNEAQ (reference sequence). This CDR3 comprises 15 residues. The CDR3 here is CASSLSGGNGNEQFF. The CDR3 DNA follows: TGTGCCAGCAGCTTAAGCGGGGGGAACGGCAATGAGCAGTTCTTC.

CDR3 loop: CASSPGRGRGAFF. CDR3 coding DNA: TGTGCCAGCAGCCCGGGTAGGGGGCGTGGAGCTTTCTTT. The chain carries TRBV11-2 and TRBJ1-1; 7 bases are a match to TRBD1. From germline, CDR1 is SGHAT and CDR2 FQNNGV. Unmatched junction bases numbered 10, after V lost 5 bases and J lost 10 bases. The CDR3 length is 13 residues.